Sequencing of this T cell receptor (beta chain) was carried out in a study of blood T cell repertoires in COVID-19. Background on the study: Samples taken during acute and convalescent COVID-19 were collected in the United States, Italy and Spain. Nucleic acid was either cDNA or gDNA, and it came from T cells, B-cell-depleted T cells, or PBMCs.

Patients from Seattle were sampled longitudinally, starting during active infection. Authors' data handling: Amplification with reference gene primers provided the estimates of nucleated cell counts. Only in-frame clones appear in the TCRdb table, and some are missing; sequencing was by immunoSEQ multiplex PCR. V and J calls and clone size follow that table, whereas D and trimming were derived from the DNA. The sample comprises approximately 320,000 clones, roughly 90% of which are singletons, and over 8.5% rests with the top ten. From germline, CDR1 is MNHEY and CDR2 SVGAGI. After removal of 10 bases from V and 3 bases from J, the junction contained 5 bases not matched to a gene. This CDR3 contains 12 residues.

V usage is TRBV6-5 and J usage is TRBJ2-7; 8 nucleotides match TRBD1. Sequencing input: peripheral blood. This receptor was identified in a woman aged 25-40 years with COVID-19, enrolled during active disease. The CDR3 loop is CAIGQGVYEQYF. In nucleotides, the CDR3 is TGTGCCATAGGACAGGGAGTCTACGAGCAGTACTTC.